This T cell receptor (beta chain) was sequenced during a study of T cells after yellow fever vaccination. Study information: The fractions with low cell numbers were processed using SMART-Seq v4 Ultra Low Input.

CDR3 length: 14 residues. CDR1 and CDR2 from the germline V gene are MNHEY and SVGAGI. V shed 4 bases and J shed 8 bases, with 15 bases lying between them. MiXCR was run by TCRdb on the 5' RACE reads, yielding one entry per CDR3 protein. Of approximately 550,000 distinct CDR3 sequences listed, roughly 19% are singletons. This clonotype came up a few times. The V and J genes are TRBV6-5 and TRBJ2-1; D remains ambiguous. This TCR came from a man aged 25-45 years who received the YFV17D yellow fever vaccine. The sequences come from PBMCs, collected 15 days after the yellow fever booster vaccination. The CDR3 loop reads CASSSLLPTDEQFF. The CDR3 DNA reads TGTGCCAGCAGTTCCCTTCTGCCGACGGATGAGCAGTTCTTC.